These 30 T cell receptor beta chains came from one sample sequenced in a study of patients and donors after allogeneic stem cell transplantation. TCRdb reprocessed the RT-PCR reads with MiXCR, giving one entry per CDR3 protein. The profile shows 900,000 to 1,000,000 distinct CDR3 sequences, roughly 18% of them singletons. Material for sequencing was blood, either unsorted or a sorted T cell fraction (not recorded which). Receptor source: a human donor who was either an allogeneic HSCT recipient or a stem cell or donor lymphocyte infusion donor (not recorded which). It is not recorded whose cells these are; they may come from a transplant donor.

The chain links TRBV27 to TRBJ2-5, with a tentative D call TRBD1 (5 bases). The V and J ends lost 3 bases and 1 base respectively, with 12 bases between them. The CDR3 runs to 15 residues. Germline loops: CDR1 MNHEY, CDR2 SMNVEV (reference sequence). In DNA form, the CDR3 reads TGTGCCAGCAGTTTTCAGGGATTGGGCCAAGAGACCCAGTACTTC. The encoded protein is CASSFQGLGQETQYF.

V gene TRBV6-5 combines with J gene TRBJ1-1; perhaps TRBD1 as D (6 bases). Looked up from germline, CDR1 is MNHEY and CDR2 is SVGAGI. V was trimmed by 2 bases and J by 4 bases, leaving 14 bases between them. This CDR3 is 15 amino acids long. The DNA of the CDR3 is TGTGCCAGCAGTTACGCAAGCGGAGGGGGCACTGAAGCTTTCTTT. This encodes CASSYASGGGTEAFF.

This clonotype was seen ten or more times. The chain employs TRBV6-1 and TRBJ2-2; 9 nucleotides agree with TRBD1. The germline CDR1 and CDR2 sequences are MNHNS and SASEGT. The CDR3 covers 15 residues. The trim removed 6 bases at V and 1 base at J, leaving 3 bases unmatched. In DNA form, the CDR3 reads TGTGCCAGCAGCTCGGGACAGGGGAACACCGGGGAGCTGTTTTTT. Its protein product is CASSSGQGNTGELFF.

In this sample, this clonotype turned up a few times. The chain combines TRBV20-1 with TRBJ2-7; TRBD1 matches at 8 bases. V shed 2 bases, J shed 2 bases, and the junction held 5 bases outside the gene matches. Germline V gene data show CDR1 as DFQATT and CDR2 as SNEGSKA (reference sequence). The CDR3 is 14 amino acids. CDR3 sequence reads: CSARSRTGTYEQYF. CDR3 in DNA: TGCAGTGCTAGATCCCGGACAGGGACCTACGAGCAGTACTTC.

This chain links TRBV15 with TRBJ1-4, with D possibly being TRBD1 (5 bases). V was cut by 1 base and J by 4 bases, with 10 bases left in between. Germline V gene data show CDR1 as LNHNV and CDR2 as YYDKDF (reference sequence). The length of the CDR3 is 15 residues. As DNA, the CDR3 is TGTGCCACCAGCAGAGGACATCAGGGTAATGAAAAACTGTTTTTT. Its protein is CATSRGHQGNEKLFF.

This clonotype was found once. J is TRBJ2-5 and V is TRBV2; 9 bases fit TRBD1. V shed 8 bases and J 5 bases; nucleotides not matched to a gene: 9. Germline V gene data show CDR1 as SNHLY and CDR2 as FYNNEI. CDR3 length equals 14 residues. In DNA, the CDR3 is TGTGCCAGCCTAACAGGGGGCAAGGCGGAGACCCAGTACTTC. It specifies CASLTGGKAETQYF.

This clonotype was recorded many times. The chain has TRBV14 and TRBJ2-6; D uncertain. Germline CDR1 is SGHDN and CDR2 is FVKESK. The CDR3 is made up of 15 amino acids. V gave up 4 bases and J gave up 0 bases, with 7 bases separating them. In nucleotides, the CDR3 is TGTGCCAGCAGCCCCCAGAGCTCTGGGGCCAACGTCCTGACTTTC. Translation: CASSPQSSGANVLTF.

The chain uses TRBV7-3 and TRBJ1-1, with D possibly TRBD1 on 6 matching bases. Trimming removed 5 bases from V and 4 bases from J, with 20 bases in between. This CDR3 has 16 amino acids. Germline-derived CDR1 and CDR2 are SGHTA and FQGTGA. CDR3 nucleotides: TGTGCCAGCAGCCCCCAGAAAACAGGGAAGGGCACTGAAGCTTTCTTT. Amino acid sequence: CASSPQKTGKGTEAFF.

This clonotype has at least ten counts. The V and J genes are TRBV12-3 or TRBV12-4 and TRBJ2-3; maybe TRBD2 (7 bases). V was pared by 7 bases and J by 6 bases, with 17 bases between. The CDR3 loop spans 14 amino acids. DNA of the CDR3: TGTGCCAGCACCCGAGGGGGGGGCCGGGATACGCAGTATTTT. Encoded protein: CASTRGGGRDTQYF.

This clonotype was observed a few times. This chain connects TRBV9 to TRBJ2-3; TRBD1 matches at 7 bases. In germline, CDR1 is SGDLS, CDR2 YYNGEE. V trimming: 2 bases; J trimming: 4 bases; junction bases outside the gene matches: 4. The CDR3 contains 14 residues. In nucleotides, the CDR3 is TGTGCCAGCAGCGTGAAAGGGGGCGCAGATACGCAGTATTTT. Encoded protein: CASSVKGGADTQYF. The variable domain in full, with the rest retrieved from reference TRBV9 and TRBJ2-3, is DSGVTQTPKHLITATGQRVTLRCSPRSGDLSVYWYQQSLDQGLQFLIQYYNGEERAKGNILERFSAQQFPDLHSELNLSSLELGDSALYFCASSVKGGADTQYFGPGTRLTVL.

This clonotype has more than one count but fewer than ten. V usage is TRBV7-9 and J usage is TRBJ2-7; 8 bases are shared with TRBD2. Germline V gives CDR1 SEHNR, CDR2 FQNEAQ (reference sequence). With V trimmed by 5 bases and J by 2 bases, 5 bases remained unmatched. The CDR3 length is 14 residues. This CDR3 reads CASSRGGVAYEQYF. The CDR3, as DNA: TGTGCCAGCAGCCGGGGGGGGGTGGCCTACGAGCAGTACTTC.

For the CDR3, the DNA is TGTGCCAGTAGTGTCGGGACTAGCGGTGACAACAGGGGGAATGAGCAGTTCTTC. Translated, it gives CASSVGTSGDNRGNEQFF. The chain uses TRBV19 and TRBJ2-1; 11 bases agree with TRBD2. The CDR3 covers 18 residues. Unmatched junction bases numbered 16, after V lost 5 bases and J lost 7 bases. Germline V gene lookup returns CDR1 LNHDA and CDR2 SQIVND (reference sequence).

The J gene is TRBJ2-7, the V gene TRBV20-1, with D unresolved. The CDR3 runs to 12 residues. Germline-derived CDR1 and CDR2 are DFQATT and SNEGSKA (reference sequence). The V end was cut by 2 bases, the J end by 0 bases, with 5 bases between. The CDR3 DNA sequence: TGCAGTGCTAGAAGTAGCTCCTACGAGCAGTACTTC. It is translated as CSARSSSYEQYF.

This clonotype was seen many times. Here the CDR3 DNA reads TGCGCCAGCAGCCTAGGGGGGCCCGCGGATACGCAGTATTTT. Its protein is CASSLGGPADTQYF. The rearrangement uses TRBV5-1 and TRBJ2-3, with D possibly called TRBD1 or TRBD2 (6 bases each). In germline, CDR1 is SGHRS, CDR2 YFSETQ. V was trimmed by 4 bases and J by 6 bases, leaving 15 bases between them. The CDR3 has 14 amino acids.

The rearrangement joins TRBV12-3 or TRBV12-4 to TRBJ2-3; 14 bases are a match to TRBD2. The CDR3 length is 15 residues. The V segment lost 4 bases and the J segment 8 bases; nucleotides outside the gene matches: 5. The CDR3 reads CASSSTSGGAGTQYF. The CDR3 DNA is TGTGCCAGCAGTTCGACTAGCGGGGGGGCGGGTACGCAGTATTTT.

This clonotype was picked up a small number of times. The CDR3 loop reads CADKVRQYSNQPQHF. Written as DNA, the CDR3 is TGTGCCGACAAGGTGAGGCAGTATAGCAATCAGCCCCAGCATTTT. The genes are TRBV3-1 and TRBJ1-5, with D unresolved. Germline-derived CDR1 and CDR2 are LGHDT and YNNKEL (reference sequence). The CDR3 covers 15 residues. V gave up 11 bases and J gave up 0 bases, with 17 bases separating them.

The chain employs TRBV15 and TRBJ2-7; 12 nucleotides line up with TRBD2. CDR1 and CDR2 (germline): LNHNV, YYDKDF (reference sequence). There are 14 residues in the CDR3. V shed 3 bases and J 5 bases; nucleotides not matched to a gene: 2. CDR3 residues: CATSSRLAGDEQYF. CDR3 coding DNA: TGTGCCACCAGCAGTAGACTAGCGGGGGACGAGCAGTACTTC.

The chain joins TRBV5-4 to TRBJ1-1; the D is unclear. Germline lookup yields CDR1 SGHNT and CDR2 YYREEE (reference sequence). This CDR3 spans 12 amino acids. CDR3 coding DNA: TGTACCAAAGCTTGTATATACACTGAAGCTTTCTTT. Amino acids: CTKACIYTEAFF.

Many counts were recorded for this clonotype. The J gene is TRBJ2-7, the V gene TRBV7-8, with 10 bases fitting TRBD1. The V gene end was trimmed by 3 bases and the J gene end by 1 base; junction bases not matched to a gene: 3. This CDR3 has 15 amino acids. Germline V CDR1 and CDR2: SGHVS, FQNEAQ. In nucleotides, the CDR3 is TGTGCCAGCAGCTTCCCGGGACAGGGGTCCTACGAGCAGTACTTC. Protein: CASSFPGQGSYEQYF.

This clonotype was seen only a few times. V gene TRBV12-3 or TRBV12-4 combines with J gene TRBJ2-5; a possible D gene is TRBD1 (6 bases). Trimming left V 6 bases short and J 3 bases short, with 14 bases between. The CDR3 has 14 amino acids. As DNA, the CDR3 is TGTGCCAGCAGCCGGGACACGGGTAAAGAGACCCAGTACTTC. Amino acids: CASSRDTGKETQYF.

The chain recombines TRBV21-1 with TRBJ1-1; the table's D call TRBD1 went unverified against the DNA. TRBV21-1 is labeled a pseudogene. The CDR3 has 17 residues. CDR3 nucleotides: TGTGCCAGCAGCAAAGAGGGGCTGAGGGGGGGTAACACTGAAGCTTTCTTT. Protein sequence: CASSKEGLRGGNTEAFF.

The V and J genes are TRBV10-3 and TRBJ2-5, with 9 bases identical to TRBD2. From germline, CDR1 is ENHRY and CDR2 SYGVKD. The V gene end was trimmed by 6 bases and the J gene end by 1 base; junction bases not matched to a gene: 9. This CDR3 has 16 amino acids. CDR3 loop: CAIRKGSGGLQETQYF. CDR3 nucleotides: TGTGCCATCAGGAAGGGTAGCGGGGGACTCCAAGAGACCCAGTACTTC.

In this sample, this clonotype turned up a few times. V is TRBV20-1 and J is TRBJ1-4; D perhaps matches TRBD1 (5 bases). Looked up from germline, CDR1 is DFQATT and CDR2 is SNEGSKA (reference sequence). Trimming stripped 6 bases from V and 12 bases from J, with 20 bases between. The CDR3 spans 13 residues. CDR3 amino acids: CSAPWGRRSQLFF. The CDR3 DNA reads TGCAGTGCCCCCTGGGGCAGGAGATCTCAACTGTTTTTT.

The chain carries TRBV7-3 and TRBJ2-2; the D is unclear. Trimming cost V 0 bases and J 6 bases, with 8 bases left between them. CDR3 length: 14 amino acids. The germline V gene has CDR1 SGHTA and CDR2 FQGTGA. The CDR3 DNA sequence: TGTGCCAGCAGCTTAACGTACAACTCCGGGGAGCTGTTTTTT. Its translation: CASSLTYNSGELFF.

This clonotype was detected many times. This chain uses TRBV12-3 or TRBV12-4 with TRBJ2-7; D is uncertain. CDR3 length equals 16 residues. V lost 3 bases to trimming and J lost 5 bases, with 20 bases between them. The CDR3 DNA follows: TGTGCCAGCAGTTTCTCTCGCGCCCCGGGTAGAGACGAGCAGTACTTC. This encodes CASSFSRAPGRDEQYF.

This clonotype occurred a few times. The DNA of the CDR3 is TGTGCCAGCAGAAGGTCGAGGGATTACAATGAGCAGTTCTTC. Its translation: CASRRSRDYNEQFF. The V gene is TRBV6-1, the J gene TRBJ2-1, with D perhaps TRBD2 (5 bases). Germline V gene data show CDR1 as MNHNS and CDR2 as SASEGT. Trimming removed 6 bases from V and 4 bases from J, with 13 bases in between. The CDR3 totals 14 residues.

The CDR3 DNA reads as TGTGCCAGCAGCTCGGGACTAGCGGGAGCGGATGAGCAGTTCTTC. Its translation is CASSSGLAGADEQFF. The chain links TRBV5-4 to TRBJ2-1, with TRBD2 matching over 14 bases. Unmatched junction bases numbered 4, after V lost 3 bases and J lost 8 bases. The CDR3 has 15 amino acids. Germline lookup yields CDR1 SGHNT and CDR2 YYREEE (reference sequence).

The J gene is TRBJ1-2, the V gene TRBV20-1; D gene ambiguous. Germline CDR1 DFQATT, CDR2 SNEGSKA (reference sequence). Trimming removed 3 bases from V and 4 bases from J, with 9 bases in between. This CDR3 region has 12 residues. The CDR3 region is CSASPETYGYTF. The CDR3, as DNA: TGCAGTGCTAGTCCTGAAACCTATGGCTACACCTTC.

The V call is TRBV5-1, the J call TRBJ2-5; the D gene is possibly TRBD2 (5 bases). Germline CDR1 and CDR2: SGHRS and YFSETQ. CDR3 length equals 15 residues. Trimming removed 0 bases from V and 3 bases from J, with 12 bases in between. CDR3 amino acids: CASSLGGSVEETQYF. CDR3 nucleotides: TGCGCCAGCAGCTTGGGGGGTAGCGTCGAAGAGACCCAGTACTTC.

This clonotype was seen repeatedly, ten times or more. The chain combines TRBV6-1 with TRBJ1-5; TRBD1 matches 10 bases. Trimming removed 6 bases from V and 5 bases from J; junction bases left unmatched: 1. The CDR3 contains 13 residues. Germline V gene sequence: CDR1 MNHNS, CDR2 SASEGT. The CDR3 loop reads CASSGQGDQPQHF. The CDR3 coding sequence is TGTGCCAGCAGCGGACAGGGGGATCAGCCCCAGCATTTT.